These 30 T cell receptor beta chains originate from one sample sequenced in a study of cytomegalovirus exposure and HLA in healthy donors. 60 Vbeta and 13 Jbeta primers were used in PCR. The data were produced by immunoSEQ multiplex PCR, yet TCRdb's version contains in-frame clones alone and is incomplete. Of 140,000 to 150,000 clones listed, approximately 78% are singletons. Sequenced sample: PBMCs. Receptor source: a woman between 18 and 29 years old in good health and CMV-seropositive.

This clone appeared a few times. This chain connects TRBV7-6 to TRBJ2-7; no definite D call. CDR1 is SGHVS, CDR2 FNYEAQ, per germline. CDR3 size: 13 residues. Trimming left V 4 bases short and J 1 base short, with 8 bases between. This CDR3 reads CASSSLVSYEQYF. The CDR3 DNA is TGTGCCAGCAGCTCCCTAGTATCCTACGAGCAGTACTTC. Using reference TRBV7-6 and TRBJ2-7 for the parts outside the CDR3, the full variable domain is GAGVSQSPRYKVTKRGQDVALRCDPISGHVSLYWYRQALGQGPEFLTYFNYEAQQDKSGLPNDRFSAERPEGSISTLTIQRTEQRDSAMYRCASSSLVSYEQYFGPGTRLTVT.

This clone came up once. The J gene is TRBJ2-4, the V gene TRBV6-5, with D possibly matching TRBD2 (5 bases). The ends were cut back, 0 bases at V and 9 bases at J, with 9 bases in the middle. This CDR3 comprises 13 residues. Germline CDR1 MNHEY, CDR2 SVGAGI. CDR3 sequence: CASSYSTRGIQYF. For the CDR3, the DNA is TGTGCCAGCAGTTACTCGACTCGGGGCATTCAGTACTTC.

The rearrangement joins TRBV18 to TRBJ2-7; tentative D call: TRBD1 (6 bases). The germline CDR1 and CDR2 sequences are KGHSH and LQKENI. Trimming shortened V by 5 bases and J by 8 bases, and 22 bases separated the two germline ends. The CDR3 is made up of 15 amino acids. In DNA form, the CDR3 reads TGTGCCAGCTCATCAGATGGGACACTGTCTTTGAAGCAGTACTTC. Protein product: CASSSDGTLSLKQYF. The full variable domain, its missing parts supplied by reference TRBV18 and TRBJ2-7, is NAGVMQNPRHLVRRRGQEARLRCSPMKGHSHVYWYRQLPEEGLKFMVYLQKENIIDESGMPKERFSAEFPKEGPSILRIQQVVRGDSAAYFCASSSDGTLSLKQYFGPGTRLTVT.

The DNA for the CDR3 is TGTGCCAGCAGTGACTCGCGGGGGAACACTGAAGCTTTCTTT. It specifies CASSDSRGNTEAFF. The rearrangement uses TRBV6-4 and TRBJ1-1; D unclear. V was clipped by 0 bases and J by 1 base, with 6 bases between them. The CDR3 has 14 residues. Germline CDR1 and CDR2: MRHNA and SNTAGT.

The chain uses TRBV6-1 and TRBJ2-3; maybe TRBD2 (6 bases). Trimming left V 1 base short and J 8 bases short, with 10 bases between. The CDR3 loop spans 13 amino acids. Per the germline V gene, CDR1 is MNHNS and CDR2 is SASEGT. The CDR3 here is CASSEEDYATQYF. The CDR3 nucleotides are TGTGCCAGCAGTGAAGAGGACTACGCTACGCAGTATTTT.

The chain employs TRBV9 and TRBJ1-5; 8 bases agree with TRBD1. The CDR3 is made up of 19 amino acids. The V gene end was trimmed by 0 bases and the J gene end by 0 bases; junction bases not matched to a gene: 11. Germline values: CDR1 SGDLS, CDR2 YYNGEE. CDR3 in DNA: TGTGCCAGCAGCGTAGGACAGGGGATGGGCTCGGATAGCAATCAGCCCCAGCATTTT. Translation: CASSVGQGMGSDSNQPQHF.

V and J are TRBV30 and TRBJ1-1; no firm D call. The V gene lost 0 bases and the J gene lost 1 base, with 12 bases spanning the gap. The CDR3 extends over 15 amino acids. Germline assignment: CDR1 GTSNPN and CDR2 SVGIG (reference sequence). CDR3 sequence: CAWSVFGGSNTEAFF. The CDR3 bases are TGTGCCTGGAGTGTATTCGGCGGTTCGAACACTGAAGCTTTCTTT.

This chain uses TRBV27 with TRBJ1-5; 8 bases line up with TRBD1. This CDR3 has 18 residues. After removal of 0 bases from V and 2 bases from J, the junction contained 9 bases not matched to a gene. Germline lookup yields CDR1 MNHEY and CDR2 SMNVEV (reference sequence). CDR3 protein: CASSLSARGHVGNQPQHF. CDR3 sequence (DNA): TGTGCCAGCAGTTTATCGGCCAGGGGGCACGTGGGCAATCAGCCCCAGCATTTT.

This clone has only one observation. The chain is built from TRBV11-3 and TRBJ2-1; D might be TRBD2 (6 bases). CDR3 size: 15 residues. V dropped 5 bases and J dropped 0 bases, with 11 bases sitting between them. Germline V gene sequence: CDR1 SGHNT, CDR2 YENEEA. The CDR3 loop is CASSHNGGSYNEQFF. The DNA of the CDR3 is TGTGCCAGCAGCCATAACGGGGGCTCCTACAATGAGCAGTTCTTC.

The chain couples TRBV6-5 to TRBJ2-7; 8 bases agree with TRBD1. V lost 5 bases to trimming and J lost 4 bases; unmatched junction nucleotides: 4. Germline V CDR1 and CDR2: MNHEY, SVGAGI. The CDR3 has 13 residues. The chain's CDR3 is CASSPGTGYEQYF. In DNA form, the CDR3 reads TGTGCCAGCAGTCCAGGGACAGGATACGAGCAGTACTTC.

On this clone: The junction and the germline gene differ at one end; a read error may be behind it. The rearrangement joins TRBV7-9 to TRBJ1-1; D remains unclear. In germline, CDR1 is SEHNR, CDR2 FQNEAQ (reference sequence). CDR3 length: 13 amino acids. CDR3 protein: CSSSMLMNTEAFF. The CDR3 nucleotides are TGTTCCAGCAGCATGTTAATGAACACTGAAGCTTTCTTT.

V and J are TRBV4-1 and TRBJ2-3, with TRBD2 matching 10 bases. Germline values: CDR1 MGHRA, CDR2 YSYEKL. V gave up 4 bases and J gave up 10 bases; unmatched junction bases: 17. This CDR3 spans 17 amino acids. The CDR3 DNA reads TGCGCCAGCAGCCCCCGAGATGGTAGCGGGGGGTTCGTTGCGCAGTATTTT. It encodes CASSPRDGSGGFVAQYF.

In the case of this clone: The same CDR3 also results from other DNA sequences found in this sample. The DNA for the CDR3 is TGTGCCAGCAGCTCCACGGGGGACGAGCAGTACTTC. This codes for CASSSTGDEQYF. The gene calls are TRBV7-9 and TRBJ2-7; weak D call: TRBD2 (6 bases). V was trimmed by 4 bases and J by 5 bases, leaving 9 bases between them. This CDR3 region has 12 residues. In germline, CDR1 is SEHNR, CDR2 FQNEAQ (reference sequence).

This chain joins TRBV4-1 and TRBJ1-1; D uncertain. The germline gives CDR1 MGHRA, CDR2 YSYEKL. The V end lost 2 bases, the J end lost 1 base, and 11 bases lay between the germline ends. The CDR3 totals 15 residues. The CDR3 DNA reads TGCGCCAGCAGCCAATTTGTCCTCCCGAACACTGAAGCTTTCTTT. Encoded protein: CASSQFVLPNTEAFF.

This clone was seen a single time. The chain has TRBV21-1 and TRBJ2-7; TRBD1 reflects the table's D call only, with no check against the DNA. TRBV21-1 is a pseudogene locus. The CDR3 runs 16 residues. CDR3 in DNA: TGTGCCAGCAGCAAAGTCAGGGCGGACCCGGATTACGAGCAGTACTTC. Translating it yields CASSKVRADPDYEQYF.

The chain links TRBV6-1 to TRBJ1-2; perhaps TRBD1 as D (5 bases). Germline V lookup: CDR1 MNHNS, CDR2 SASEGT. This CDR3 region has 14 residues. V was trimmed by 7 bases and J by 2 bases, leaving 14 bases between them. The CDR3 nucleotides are TGTGCCAGCACCTTAACAGGCCTCAACTATGGCTACACCTTC. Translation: CASTLTGLNYGYTF.

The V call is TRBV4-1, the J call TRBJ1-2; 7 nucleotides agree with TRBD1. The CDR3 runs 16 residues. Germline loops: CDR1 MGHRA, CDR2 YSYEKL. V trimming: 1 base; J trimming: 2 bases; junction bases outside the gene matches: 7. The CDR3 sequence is CASSQGAGGSNYGYTF. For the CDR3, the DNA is TGCGCCAGCAGCCAAGGGGCAGGGGGATCCAACTATGGCTACACCTTC.

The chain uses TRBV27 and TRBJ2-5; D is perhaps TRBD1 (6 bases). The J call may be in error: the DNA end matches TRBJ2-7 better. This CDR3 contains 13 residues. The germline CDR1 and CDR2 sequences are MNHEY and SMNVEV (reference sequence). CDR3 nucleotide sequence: TGTGCCAGCAGTTCCTCGGACAGCTACGAGCAGTACTTC. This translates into CASSSSDSYEQYF.

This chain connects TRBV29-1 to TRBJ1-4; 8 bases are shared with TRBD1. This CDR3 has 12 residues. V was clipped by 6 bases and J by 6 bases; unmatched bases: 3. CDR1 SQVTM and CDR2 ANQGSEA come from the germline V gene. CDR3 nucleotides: TGCAGCGTACAGGGGGTTTATGAAAAACTGTTTTTT. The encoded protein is CSVQGVYEKLFF.

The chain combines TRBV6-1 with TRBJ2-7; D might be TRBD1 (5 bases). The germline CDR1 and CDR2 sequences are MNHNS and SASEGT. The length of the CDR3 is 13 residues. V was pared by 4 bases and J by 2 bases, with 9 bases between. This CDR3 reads CASSASGTYEQYF. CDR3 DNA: TGTGCCAGCAGTGCGTCAGGGACCTACGAGCAGTACTTC.

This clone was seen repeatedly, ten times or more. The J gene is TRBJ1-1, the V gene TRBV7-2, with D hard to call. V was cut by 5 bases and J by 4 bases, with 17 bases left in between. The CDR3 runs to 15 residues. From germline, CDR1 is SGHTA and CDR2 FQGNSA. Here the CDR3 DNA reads TGTGCCAGCAGCCTTCGATGGCGGGGATCCACTGAAGCTTTCTTT. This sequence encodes CASSLRWRGSTEAFF.

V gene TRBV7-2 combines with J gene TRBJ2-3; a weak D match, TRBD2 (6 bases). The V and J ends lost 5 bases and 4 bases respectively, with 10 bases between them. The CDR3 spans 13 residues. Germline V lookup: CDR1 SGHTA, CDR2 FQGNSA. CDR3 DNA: TGTGCCAGCAGCCATGGGACTGCAGATACGCAGTATTTT. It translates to CASSHGTADTQYF.

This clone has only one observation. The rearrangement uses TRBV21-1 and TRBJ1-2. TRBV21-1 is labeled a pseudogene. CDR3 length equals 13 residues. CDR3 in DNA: TGTGCCAGTCTGAGGGGGGGGGCCTATGGCTACACCTTC. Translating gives CASLRGGAYGYTF.

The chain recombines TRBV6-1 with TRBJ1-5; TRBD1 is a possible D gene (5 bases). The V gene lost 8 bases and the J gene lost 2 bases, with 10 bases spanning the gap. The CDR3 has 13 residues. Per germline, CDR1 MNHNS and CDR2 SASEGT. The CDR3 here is CASGDWGNQPQHF. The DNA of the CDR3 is TGTGCCAGCGGGGACTGGGGCAATCAGCCCCAGCATTTT.

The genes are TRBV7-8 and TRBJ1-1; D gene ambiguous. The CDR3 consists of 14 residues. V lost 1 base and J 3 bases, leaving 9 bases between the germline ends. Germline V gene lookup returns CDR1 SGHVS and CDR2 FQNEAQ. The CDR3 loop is CASSLVGEYTEAFF. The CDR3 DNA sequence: TGTGCCAGCAGCTTAGTCGGGGAGTACACTGAAGCTTTCTTT.

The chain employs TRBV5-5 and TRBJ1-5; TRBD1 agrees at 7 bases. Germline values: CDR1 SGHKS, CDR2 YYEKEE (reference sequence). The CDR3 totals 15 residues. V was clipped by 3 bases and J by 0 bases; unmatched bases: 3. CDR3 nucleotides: TGTGCCAGCAGCTCCGGACAGGATAGCAATCAGCCCCAGCATTTT. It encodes CASSSGQDSNQPQHF. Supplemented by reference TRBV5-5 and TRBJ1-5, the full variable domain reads DAGVTQSPTHLIKTRGQQVTLRCSPISGHKSVSWYQQVLGQGPQFIFQYYEKEERGRGNFPDRFSARQFPNYSSELNVNALLLGDSALYLCASSSGQDSNQPQHFGDGTRLSIL.

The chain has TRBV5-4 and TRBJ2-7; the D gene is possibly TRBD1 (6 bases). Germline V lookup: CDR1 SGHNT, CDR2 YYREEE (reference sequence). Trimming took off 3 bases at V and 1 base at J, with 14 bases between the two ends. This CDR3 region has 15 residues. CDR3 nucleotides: TGTGCCAGCAGCTCTGGACAGCGTCATTCCTACGAGCAGTACTTC. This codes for CASSSGQRHSYEQYF.

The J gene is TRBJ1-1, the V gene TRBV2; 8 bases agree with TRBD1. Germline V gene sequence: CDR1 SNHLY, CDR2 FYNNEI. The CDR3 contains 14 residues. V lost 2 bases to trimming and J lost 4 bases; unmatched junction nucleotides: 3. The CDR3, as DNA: TGTGCCAGCAGTGAACAGGGGGCGCGCACTGAAGCTTTCTTT. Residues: CASSEQGARTEAFF.

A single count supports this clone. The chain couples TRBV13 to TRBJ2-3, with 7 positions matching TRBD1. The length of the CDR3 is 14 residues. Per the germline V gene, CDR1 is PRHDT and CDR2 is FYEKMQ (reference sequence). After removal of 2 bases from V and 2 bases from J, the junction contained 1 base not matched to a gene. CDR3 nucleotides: TGTGCCAGCAGCTTACAGGGGGACACAGATACGCAGTATTTT. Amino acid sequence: CASSLQGDTDTQYF. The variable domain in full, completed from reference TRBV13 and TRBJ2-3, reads AAGVIQSPRHLIKEKRETATLKCYPIPRHDTVYWYQQGPGQDPQFLISFYEKMQSDKGSIPDRFSAQQFSDYHSELNMSSLELGDSALYFCASSLQGDTDTQYFGPGTRLTVL.

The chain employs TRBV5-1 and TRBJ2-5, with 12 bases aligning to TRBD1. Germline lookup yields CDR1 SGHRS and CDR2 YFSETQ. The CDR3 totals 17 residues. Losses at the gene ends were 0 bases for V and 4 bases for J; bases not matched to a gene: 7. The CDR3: CASSLANRDRGRETQYF. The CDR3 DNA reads TGCGCCAGCAGCTTGGCCAACCGGGACAGGGGGCGAGAGACCCAGTACTTC.